These T cell receptor beta chains were read from a single sample in a study of cytomegalovirus exposure and HLA in healthy donors. Repertoires were generated with immunoSEQ multiplex PCR, while TCRdb's copy carries only in-frame clones and drops some. In the table there are 200,000 to 250,000 clones, 70% to 85% of which are singletons. Sequenced material: PBMCs. These receptor sequences come from a woman aged 40 to 50 in good health and CMV-seronegative. Both conserved end residues are part of each CDR3. The order of the fields is D gene, clone size, J gene, V gene, CDR3 DNA, CDR3 protein. D genes are given only for firm matches. Some rows mark clone size as missing; the rest say once, few, many or name a class of expanded clone.

>.|.|TRBJ1-4|TRBV13
TGTGCCAGCAGCGCTTATGGGGACACAGCAACTAATGAAAAACTGTTTTTT
CASSAYGDTATNEKLFF
>.|.|TRBJ1-5|TRBV25-1
TGTGCCAGCAGTGAAGGTGGGCAGGGCAATCAGCCCCAGCATTTT
CASSEGGQGNQPQHF
>TRBD1|.|TRBJ1-2|TRBV6-1
TGTGCCAGCAGACCCGGGACAGGGGGCCATGGCTACACCTTC
CASRPGTGGHGYTF
>.|many|TRBJ2-1|TRBV7-9
TGTGCCAGCAGCCCCAACGACAGACCCTACAATGAGCAGTTCTTC
CASSPNDRPYNEQFF
>TRBD2|.|TRBJ2-5|TRBV27
TGTGCCAGCAGTTTCCGGGGGGCCCAGTACTTC
CASSFRGAQYF
>.|.|TRBJ2-2|TRBV5-1
TGCGCCAGCAGCTCCGACAATACTGGCGGGGAGCTGTTTTTT
CASSSDNTGGELFF
>TRBD2|few|TRBJ2-2|TRBV9
TGTGCCAGCAGCCCCCGGGGGGGTGCAGGCACCGGGGAGCTGTTTTTT
CASSPRGGAGTGELFF
>TRBD1|.|TRBJ2-7|TRBV4-2
TGTGCCAGCACCCCGAGTACCGGGACAGACTACGAGCAGTACTTC
CASTPSTGTDYEQYF
>TRBD1|.|TRBJ1-4|TRBV6-5
TGTGCCAGCAGCATCGACAGGGCCCATGAAAAACTGTTTTTT
CASSIDRAHEKLFF
>TRBD1|once|TRBJ1-2|TRBV6-5
TGTGCCAGCAGTTACCTTCAGGGGGCGGGAGGCTACACCTTC
CASSYLQGAGGYTF
>TRBD2|.|TRBJ2-1|TRBV5-1
TGCGCCAGCAGCCTACTAGCGGGGGAGATGAATGAGCAGTTCTTC
CASSLLAGEMNEQFF
>.|.|TRBJ1-6|TRBV2
TGTGCCAGCAGGGATACAGGGTTGGCACCCCTCCACTTT
CASRDTGLAPLHF
>TRBD1|.|TRBJ2-1|TRBV11-3
TGTGCCAGCAGCTCCGACAGGGTCGATGAGCAGTTCTTC
CASSSDRVDEQFF
>TRBD1|.|TRBJ1-1|TRBV9
TGTGCCAGCAGCGTAGTCGAGACAGGGGGTGAAGCTTTCTTT
CASSVVETGGEAFF
>TRBD1|once|TRBJ2-7|TRBV2
TGTGCCAGCAGTGAAGGCTGGACAGGCCAAGGGTCCTACGAGCAGTACTTC
CASSEGWTGQGSYEQYF
>TRBD1|few|TRBJ1-1|TRBV4-1
TGCGCCAGCAGCCACTCCGGACAGGGTGAAGCTTTCTTT
CASSHSGQGEAFF
>.|.|TRBJ2-5|TRBV28
TGTGCCAGCACTAACCTCCAAGAGACCCAGTACTTC
CASTNLQETQYF
>TRBD1|.|TRBJ2-7|TRBV29-1
TGCAGCGTTGGAATCCGGGACAGGCGCTACGAGCAGTACTTC
CSVGIRDRRYEQYF
>TRBD2|.|TRBJ2-1|TRBV11-2
TGTGCCAGCAGAAGACTAGCGGGGGCCAACAATGAGCAGTTCTTC
CASRRLAGANNEQFF
>TRBD1|.|TRBJ2-3|TRBV5-6
TGTGCCAGCTCCGGGACAGGGGTTCCAGATACGCAGTATTTT
CASSGTGVPDTQYF
>.|once|TRBJ2-7|TRBV7-2
TGTGCCAGCAGCTTAGGGGACTCACTCTACGAGCAGTACTTC
CASSLGDSLYEQYF
>.|.|TRBJ1-1|TRBV28
TGTGCCAGCGCCGCGAGGGCCTTGAACACTGAAGCTTTCTTT
CASAARALNTEAFF
>.|.|TRBJ2-5|TRBV2
TGTGCCAGCAACTACCAAGAGACCCAGTACTTC
CASNYQETQYF